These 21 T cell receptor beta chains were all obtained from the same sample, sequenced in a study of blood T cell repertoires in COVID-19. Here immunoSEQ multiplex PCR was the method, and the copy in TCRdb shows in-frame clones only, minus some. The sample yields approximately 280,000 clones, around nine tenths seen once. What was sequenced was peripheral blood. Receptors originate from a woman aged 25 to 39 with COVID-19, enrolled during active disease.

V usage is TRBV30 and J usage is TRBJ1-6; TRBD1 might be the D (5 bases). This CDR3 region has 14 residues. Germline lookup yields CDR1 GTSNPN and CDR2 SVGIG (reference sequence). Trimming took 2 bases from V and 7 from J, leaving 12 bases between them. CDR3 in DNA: TGTGCCTGGAGTTCGATGACAGTAAATTCACCCCTCCACTTT. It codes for CAWSSMTVNSPLHF. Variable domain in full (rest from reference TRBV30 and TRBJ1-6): SQTIHQWPATLVQPVGSPLSLECTVEGTSNPNLYWYRQAAGRGLQLLFYSVGIGQISSEVPQNLSASRPQDRQFILSSKKLLLSDSGFYLCAWSSMTVNSPLHFGNGTRLTVT.

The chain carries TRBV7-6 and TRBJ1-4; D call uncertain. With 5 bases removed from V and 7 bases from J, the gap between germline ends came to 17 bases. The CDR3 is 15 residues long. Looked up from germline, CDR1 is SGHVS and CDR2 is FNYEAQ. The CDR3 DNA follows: TGTGCCAGCAGCCCGAGTACGGGAGTAGGTGAAAAACTGTTTTTT. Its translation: CASSPSTGVGEKLFF.

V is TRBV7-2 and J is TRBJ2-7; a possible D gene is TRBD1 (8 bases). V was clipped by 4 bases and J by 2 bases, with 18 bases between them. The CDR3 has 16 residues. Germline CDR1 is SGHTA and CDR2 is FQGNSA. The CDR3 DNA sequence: TGTGCCAGCAGCTCCGGGGAGGGGACAGGCCCCTACGAGCAGTACTTC. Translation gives CASSSGEGTGPYEQYF.

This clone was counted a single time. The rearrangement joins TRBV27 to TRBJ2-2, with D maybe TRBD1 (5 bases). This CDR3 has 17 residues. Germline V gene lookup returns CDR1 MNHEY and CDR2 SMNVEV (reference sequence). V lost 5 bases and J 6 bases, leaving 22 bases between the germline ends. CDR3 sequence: CASSPGPGISFSGELFF. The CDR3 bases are TGTGCCAGCAGTCCCGGTCCAGGGATCTCTTTCTCCGGGGAGCTGTTTTTT.

Here the CDR3 DNA reads TGTGCCACCAGTGATTTAGCAGGGACTAGCACAGATACGCAGTATTTT. This gives the protein CATSDLAGTSTDTQYF. This rearrangement joins TRBV24-1 to TRBJ2-3; D may be TRBD2 (6 bases). This CDR3 has 16 residues. Trimming cost V 1 base and J 0 bases, with 10 bases left between them. The V gene's germline CDR1 is KGHDR and CDR2 SFDVKD.

The CDR3 DNA sequence: TGTGCCAGCAGTGAACAGGGGAGGGCTTACGAGCAGTACTTC. Translating it yields CASSEQGRAYEQYF. The chain is built from TRBV25-1 and TRBJ2-7; D might be TRBD2 (7 bases). The length of the CDR3 is 14 residues. Trimming stripped 2 bases from V and 4 bases from J, with 12 bases between. Germline V CDR1 and CDR2: MGHDK, SYGVNS.

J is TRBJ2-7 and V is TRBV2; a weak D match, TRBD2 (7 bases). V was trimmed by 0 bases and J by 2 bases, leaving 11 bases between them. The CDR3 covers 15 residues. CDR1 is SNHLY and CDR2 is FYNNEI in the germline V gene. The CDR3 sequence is CASSEARGDTYEQYF. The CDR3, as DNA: TGTGCCAGCAGTGAAGCACGGGGGGACACCTACGAGCAGTACTTC.

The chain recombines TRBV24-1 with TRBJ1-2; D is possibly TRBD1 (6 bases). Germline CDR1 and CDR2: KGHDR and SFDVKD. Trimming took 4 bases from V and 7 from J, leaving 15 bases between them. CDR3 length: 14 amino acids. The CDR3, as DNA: TGTGCCACCAGTGACCCCGGGACATCGACTGGCTACACCTTC. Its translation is CATSDPGTSTGYTF.

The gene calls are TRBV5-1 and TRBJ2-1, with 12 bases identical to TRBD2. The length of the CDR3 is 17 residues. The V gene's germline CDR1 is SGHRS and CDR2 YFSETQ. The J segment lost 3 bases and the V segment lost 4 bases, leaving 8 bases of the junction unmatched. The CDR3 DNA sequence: TGCGCCAGCAGCCATGGACTAGCGGGACCCCTCTACAATGAGCAGTTCTTC. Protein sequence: CASSHGLAGPLYNEQFF.

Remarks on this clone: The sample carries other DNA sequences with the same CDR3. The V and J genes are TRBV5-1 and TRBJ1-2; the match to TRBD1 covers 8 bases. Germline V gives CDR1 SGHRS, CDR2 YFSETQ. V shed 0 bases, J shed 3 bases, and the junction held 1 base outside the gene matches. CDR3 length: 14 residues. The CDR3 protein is CASSLVTGDYGYTF. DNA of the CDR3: TGCGCCAGCAGCTTGGTGACAGGGGACTATGGCTACACCTTC.

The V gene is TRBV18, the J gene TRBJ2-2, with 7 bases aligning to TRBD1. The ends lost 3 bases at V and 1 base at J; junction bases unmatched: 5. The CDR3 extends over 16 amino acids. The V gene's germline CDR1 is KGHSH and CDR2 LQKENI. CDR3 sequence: CASSPDRGLNTGELFF. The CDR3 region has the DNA TGTGCCAGCTCACCCGATAGGGGGCTGAACACCGGGGAGCTGTTTTTT.

As DNA, the CDR3 is TGCGCCAGCACCACCCTGGCGGGAGGGAAGACAGATACGCAGTATTTT. It codes for CASTTLAGGKTDTQYF. The chain links TRBV10-2 to TRBJ2-3, with 9 bases matching TRBD2. J gave up 3 bases and V 7 bases, and 11 bases lay outside the gene matches. CDR1 is WSHSY, CDR2 SAAADI, per germline. The CDR3 has 16 amino acids.

CDR3 sequence reads: CASSIGSAGEQFF. As DNA, the CDR3 is TGTGCCAGTAGTATCGGGTCGGCGGGAGAGCAGTTCTTC. The chain joins TRBV19 to TRBJ2-1; weak D call: TRBD2 (6 bases). V lost 3 bases and J 10 bases, leaving 13 bases between the germline ends. The CDR3 is made up of 13 amino acids. The V gene's germline CDR1 is LNHDA and CDR2 SQIVND (reference sequence).

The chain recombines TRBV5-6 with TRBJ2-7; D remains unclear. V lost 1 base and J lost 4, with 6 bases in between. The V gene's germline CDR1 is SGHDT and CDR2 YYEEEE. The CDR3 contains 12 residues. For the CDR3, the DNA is TGTGCCAGCAGCTTGACAGTTTACGAGCAGTACTTC. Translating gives CASSLTVYEQYF.

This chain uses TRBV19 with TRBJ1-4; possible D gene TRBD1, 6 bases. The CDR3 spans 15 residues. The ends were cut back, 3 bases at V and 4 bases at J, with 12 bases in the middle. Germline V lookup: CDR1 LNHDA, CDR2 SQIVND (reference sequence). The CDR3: CASSIQGKINEKLFF. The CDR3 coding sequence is TGTGCCAGTAGTATCCAGGGGAAAATTAATGAAAAACTGTTTTTT.

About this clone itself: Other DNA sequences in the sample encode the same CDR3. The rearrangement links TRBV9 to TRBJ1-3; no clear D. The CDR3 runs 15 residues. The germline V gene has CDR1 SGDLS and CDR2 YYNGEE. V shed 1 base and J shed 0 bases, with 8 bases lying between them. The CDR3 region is CASSVFGSSGNTIYF. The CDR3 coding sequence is TGTGCCAGCAGCGTATTCGGGAGCTCTGGAAACACCATATATTTT. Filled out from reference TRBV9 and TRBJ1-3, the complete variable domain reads DSGVTQTPKHLITATGQRVTLRCSPRSGDLSVYWYQQSLDQGLQFLIQYYNGEERAKGNILERFSAQQFPDLHSELNLSSLELGDSALYFCASSVFGSSGNTIYFGEGSWLTVV.

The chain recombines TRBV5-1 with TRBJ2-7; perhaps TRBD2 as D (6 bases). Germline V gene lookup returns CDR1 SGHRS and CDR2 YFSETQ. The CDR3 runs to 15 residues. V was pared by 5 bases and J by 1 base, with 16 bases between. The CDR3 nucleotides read TGCGCCAGCAGTTTGCCTCGGGAGTCTTCCTACGAGCAGTACTTC. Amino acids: CASSLPRESSYEQYF.

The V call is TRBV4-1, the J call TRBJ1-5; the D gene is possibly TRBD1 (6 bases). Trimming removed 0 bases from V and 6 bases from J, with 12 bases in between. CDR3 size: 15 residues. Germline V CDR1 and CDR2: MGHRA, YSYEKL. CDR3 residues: CASSQDQGQGQPQHF. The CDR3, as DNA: TGCGCCAGCAGCCAAGACCAGGGGCAGGGTCAGCCCCAGCATTTT.

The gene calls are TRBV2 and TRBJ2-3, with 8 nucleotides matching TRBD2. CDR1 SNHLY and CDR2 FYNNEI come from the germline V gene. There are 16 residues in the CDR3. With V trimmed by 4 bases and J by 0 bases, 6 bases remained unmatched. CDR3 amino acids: CASSVLQRESTDTQYF. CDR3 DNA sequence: TGTGCCAGCAGTGTCTTGCAGCGGGAGAGCACAGATACGCAGTATTTT.

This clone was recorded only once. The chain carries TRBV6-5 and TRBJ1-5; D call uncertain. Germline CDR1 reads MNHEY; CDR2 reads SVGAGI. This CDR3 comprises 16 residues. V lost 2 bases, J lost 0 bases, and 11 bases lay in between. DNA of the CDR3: TGTGCCAGCAGTTACGTCGAGGGCCCTAGCAATCAGCCCCAGCATTTT. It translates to CASSYVEGPSNQPQHF.

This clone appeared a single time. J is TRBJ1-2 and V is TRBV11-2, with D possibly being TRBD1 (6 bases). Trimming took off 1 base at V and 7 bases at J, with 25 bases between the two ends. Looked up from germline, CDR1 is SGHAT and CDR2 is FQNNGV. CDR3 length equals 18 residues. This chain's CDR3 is CASSLGAEQGHARGGYTF. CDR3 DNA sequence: TGTGCCAGCAGCTTAGGAGCGGAACAGGGACATGCCAGGGGTGGCTACACCTTC.